These 15 T cell receptor beta chains share one sample of origin, sequenced in a study of cytomegalovirus exposure and HLA in healthy donors. PCR employed 60 Vbeta and 13 Jbeta primers. Data came from immunoSEQ multiplex PCR; TCRdb stores just in-frame clones and leaves some out. The table shows 64,000 or so clones, with 85% to 90% occurring only once. The sample consisted of PBMCs. These receptors were taken from a female donor in good health and CMV-seronegative.

About this clone: Relative to the germline gene, one junction end is altered; a read error may explain this. The V and J genes are TRBV11-1 and TRBJ2-5; 7 nucleotides agree with TRBD2. The CDR3 has 13 residues. Germline CDR1 reads SGHAT; CDR2 reads FQDESV (reference sequence). CDR3 nucleotides: TGTGCCAGCAGCTTCCCGGGGGGAGAGGCCCAGTACTTC. It encodes CASSFPGGEAQYF.

This clone showed up just a few times. The chain employs TRBV18 and TRBJ2-7, with D possibly being TRBD2 (5 bases). This CDR3 spans 13 amino acids. Germline V lookup: CDR1 KGHSH, CDR2 LQKENI. Between the trimmed V and J ends, which lost 5 bases and 1 base, there was a span of 9 bases. The CDR3 loop is CASSAGESYEQYF. The DNA for the CDR3 is TGTGCCAGCTCAGCCGGGGAGTCCTACGAGCAGTACTTC. The full variable domain, with the rest looked up from reference TRBV18 and TRBJ2-7, is NAGVMQNPRHLVRRRGQEARLRCSPMKGHSHVYWYRQLPEEGLKFMVYLQKENIIDESGMPKERFSAEFPKEGPSILRIQQVVRGDSAAYFCASSAGESYEQYFGPGTRLTVT.

This rearrangement joins TRBV12-1 to TRBJ1-5; the table's D call, TRBD1, has no DNA check behind it. TRBV12-1 is a pseudogene. This CDR3 has 14 amino acids. The CDR3 bases are TGTGCCAGCAGCTCACGGACAGAGGACTCGGCCCAGCATTTT. Translating it yields CASSSRTEDSAQHF.

The rearrangement joins TRBV6-5 to TRBJ1-2; TRBD1 aligns across 9 bases. CDR3 length: 16 residues. V lost 4 bases and J lost 4; bases outside the gene matches: 10. Looked up from germline, CDR1 is MNHEY and CDR2 is SVGAGI. CDR3 region: CASSSATKGQGYGYTF. CDR3 DNA: TGTGCCAGCAGTTCCGCAACGAAGGGACAGGGCTATGGCTACACCTTC.

The genes are TRBV2 and TRBJ2-4; TRBD2 is a possible D gene (7 bases). With 4 bases removed from V and 5 bases from J, the gap between germline ends came to 15 bases. Germline CDR1 and CDR2: SNHLY and FYNNEI. This CDR3 has 15 residues. CDR3 sequence (DNA): TGTGCCAGCAGTGGATCTGGGGGGGGCGAAAACATTCAGTACTTC. Protein sequence: CASSGSGGGENIQYF.

This sequence joins TRBV5-1 and TRBJ1-2, with D tentatively TRBD1 (5 bases). Trimming took 0 bases from V and 4 from J, leaving 13 bases between them. Germline values: CDR1 SGHRS, CDR2 YFSETQ. This CDR3 comprises 15 residues. In DNA, the CDR3 is TGCGCCAGCAGCTTGGATGGCAGGGCGCGCTATGGCTACACCTTC. Residues: CASSLDGRARYGYTF.

The table lists this clone with a count of one. The chain couples TRBV5-1 to TRBJ2-1, with a weak D call TRBD2 (5 bases). CDR1 SGHRS and CDR2 YFSETQ come from the germline V gene. Trimming shortened V by 4 bases and J by 7 bases, and 15 bases separated the two germline ends. The CDR3 consists of 14 residues. CDR3 in DNA: TGCGCCAGCAGCAACGGGGATGGGAGAAATGAGCAGTTCTTC. It codes for CASSNGDGRNEQFF.

The J gene is TRBJ2-2, the V gene TRBV29-1, with D maybe TRBD2 (5 bases). Germline CDR1 SQVTM, CDR2 ANQGSEA. This CDR3 has 11 residues. Trimming removed 4 bases at V and 6 bases at J, with 6 bases between. The CDR3 here is CSVAEAGELFF. The CDR3 DNA reads TGCAGCGTTGCGGAGGCCGGGGAGCTGTTTTTT.

In the case of this clone: An end of the junction does not agree with germline; a read error may underlie this. V and J are TRBV7-7 and TRBJ1-1, with D tentatively TRBD1 (5 bases). Germline CDR1 is SSHAT and CDR2 is FNYEAQ (reference sequence). This CDR3 has 13 amino acids. The CDR3 sequence is CASSLTVNTEAFF. The DNA for the CDR3 is TGTGCTAGCAGCTTGACAGTGAACACTGAAGCTTTCTTT.

This clone was counted a few times. V and J are TRBV6-5 and TRBJ2-7, with D unclear. The CDR3 is made up of 13 amino acids. Trimming shortened V by 5 bases and J by 3 bases, and 11 bases separated the two germline ends. Germline-derived CDR1 and CDR2 are MNHEY and SVGAGI. The DNA for the CDR3 is TGTGCCAGCAGTGAAACTACGGGCTACGAGCAGTACTTC. Translating gives CASSETTGYEQYF.

V and J are TRBV11-2 and TRBJ2-1, with 10 bases identical to TRBD2. The germline gives CDR1 SGHAT, CDR2 FQNNGV. V dropped 8 bases and J dropped 7; count of bases not matched to a gene: 11. The CDR3 sequence is 15 residues long. CDR3 amino acids: CASGSGGAELNEQFF. The CDR3 DNA follows: TGTGCCAGCGGCAGCGGGGGGGCCGAGTTGAATGAGCAGTTCTTC.

This chain links TRBV7-3 with TRBJ1-1, with TRBD1 matching over 7 bases. V dropped 5 bases and J dropped 5; count of bases not matched to a gene: 5. Germline V gene data show CDR1 as SGHTA and CDR2 as FQGTGA. This CDR3 comprises 13 residues. The chain's CDR3 is CASSVGTATEAFF. CDR3 nucleotides: TGTGCCAGCAGCGTCGGGACAGCTACTGAAGCTTTCTTT.

The chain uses TRBV11-2 and TRBJ1-1, with D uncertain. The CDR3 is made up of 14 amino acids. Deletions cut 0 bases from V and 1 base from J, with 6 bases between. Germline V CDR1 and CDR2: SGHAT, FQNNGV. CDR3 nucleotides: TGTGCCAGCAGCTTAGATCAATGGAACACTGAAGCTTTCTTT. This gives the protein CASSLDQWNTEAFF.

V is TRBV27 and J is TRBJ2-3; 12 nucleotides line up with TRBD2. Germline CDR1 and CDR2: MNHEY and SMNVEV (reference sequence). With V trimmed by 4 bases and J by 5 bases, 4 bases remained unmatched. There are 15 residues in the CDR3. CDR3 region: CASSSLAGGKDTQYF. The CDR3, as DNA: TGTGCCAGCAGTTCCCTAGCGGGAGGGAAAGATACGCAGTATTTT.

V is TRBV11-3 and J is TRBJ2-3, with TRBD1 matching 7 bases. The germline V gene encodes CDR1 SGHNT and CDR2 YENEEA. The CDR3 totals 19 residues. The ends lost 5 bases at V and 0 bases at J; junction bases unmatched: 17. The DNA for the CDR3 is TGTGCCAGCAGCCCGAAGGGACAGTTGAGAGAGGCTAGCACAGATACGCAGTATTTT. This encodes CASSPKGQLREASTDTQYF.